The source of this T cell receptor (beta chain) is a study of T cell responses to AZD1222 COVID-19 vaccine. General study findings and limits: Repertoires were obtained only post-peak T cell response. At study baseline, merely a handful of AZD1222 recipients were seropositive. Vaccine-associated CD4 TCRs spanned spike, dominant at 160-218 and 743-854. Spike-specific TCR breadth and depth went up after people got two AZD1222 doses.

This clone was picked up one time. The target antigen is unknown. Germline V gives CDR1 SGHTA, CDR2 FQGNSA. The CDR3 is 15 amino acids. V gave up 5 bases and J gave up 10 bases, with 18 bases separating them. Produced via immunoSEQ multiplex PCR; TCRdb's table is partial and in-frame only. There are around 190,000 clones in the sample; around 90% occur only once, and more than 0.4% lies in the top ten. Source: peripheral blood, taken on day 0 of AZD1222 vaccination. This chain links TRBV7-2 with TRBJ1-6; no definite D call. This TCR was recovered from an adult in good health. CDR3 region: CASSPSFGAESPLHF. In DNA form, the CDR3 reads TGTGCCAGCAGCCCTTCGTTCGGAGCAGAGTCACCCCTCCACTTT.